These 24 T cell receptor beta chains were sequenced from one sample in a study of control samples from healthy donors and cancer patients. Method: immunoSEQ multiplex PCR; TCRdb's copy keeps in-frame clones and lacks some. The table shows about 35,000 clones, with about 94% occurring only once. Sequenced: PBMCs. The receptors stem from a middle-aged man with colorectal cancer.

The J gene is TRBJ1-2, the V gene TRBV6-5; TRBD1 might be the D (6 bases). CDR1 and CDR2 (germline): MNHEY, SVGAGI. The ends were cut back, 11 bases at V and 8 bases at J, with 18 bases in the middle. The CDR3 runs to 12 residues. The CDR3 DNA sequence: TGTGCCGGTCGGACAGACAGCAGGGGCTACACCTTC. This encodes CAGRTDSRGYTF.

A single count supports this clone. The rearrangement links TRBV19 to TRBJ2-2; no reliable D call. V was shortened by 3 bases and J by 0 bases, with 11 bases between the two germline ends. CDR3 length equals 16 residues. Germline V lookup: CDR1 LNHDA, CDR2 SQIVND (reference sequence). CDR3: CASSILRASNTGELFF. CDR3 coding DNA: TGTGCCAGTAGTATCCTTAGGGCTTCGAACACCGGGGAGCTGTTTTTT.

The genes are TRBV3-1 (or the pseudogene TRBV3-2) and TRBJ2-3, with 9 bases matching TRBD2. The CDR3 sequence is 15 residues long. The ends lost 1 base at V and 5 bases at J; junction bases unmatched: 4. Looked up from germline, CDR1 is LGHDT and CDR2 is YNNKEL (reference sequence). CDR3 region: CASSQARLAVDTQYF. CDR3 in DNA: TGTGCCAGCAGCCAAGCGAGACTAGCGGTAGATACGCAGTATTTT.

The genes are TRBV7-2 and TRBJ2-3; 8 nucleotides line up with TRBD2. The CDR3 runs 16 residues. The junction had 6 bases not matched to a gene; V was cut back by 1 base and J by 3 bases. Germline V gene data show CDR1 as SGHTA and CDR2 as FQGNSA. CDR3 sequence reads: CASSLGGGRATDTQYF. The CDR3 nucleotides are TGTGCCAGCAGCTTAGGCGGGGGGCGGGCGACAGATACGCAGTATTTT.

This clone occurred once. This chain uses TRBV18 with TRBJ1-3; D call uncertain. Germline V gene sequence: CDR1 KGHSH, CDR2 LQKENI. Trimming removed 4 bases at V and 1 base at J, with 5 bases between. The CDR3 extends over 13 amino acids. The CDR3 bases are TGTGCCAGCTCACTTCCATCTGGAAACACCATATATTTT. The encoded protein is CASSLPSGNTIYF.

This chain joins TRBV3-1 (or the pseudogene TRBV3-2) and TRBJ1-6; TRBD1 might be the D (5 bases). From germline, CDR1 is LGHDT and CDR2 YNNKEL (reference sequence). The CDR3 has 15 residues. Between the trimmed V and J ends, which lost 4 bases and 5 bases, there was a span of 12 bases. The CDR3 region has the DNA TGTGCCAGCAGCCGTCGACAGCCGAATAATTCACCCCTCCACTTT. It is translated as CASSRRQPNNSPLHF.

The rearrangement links TRBV7-3 to TRBJ1-2; tentative D call: TRBD1 (6 bases). CDR1 SGHTA and CDR2 FQGTGA come from the germline V gene. Trimming took off 5 bases at V and 6 bases at J, with 16 bases between the two ends. The CDR3 has 14 amino acids. The CDR3 spells CASSPSGGSHGYTF. Here the CDR3 DNA reads TGTGCCAGCAGCCCCTCTGGGGGCTCACATGGCTACACCTTC.

This chain uses TRBV5-4 with TRBJ1-2; D not certain. V was cut by 0 bases and J by 4 bases, with 7 bases left in between. Germline CDR1 is SGHNT and CDR2 is YYREEE (reference sequence). This CDR3 is built from 13 residues. In DNA, the CDR3 is TGTGCCAGCAGCTTGGACGGGCCCTATGGCTACACCTTC. Translating gives CASSLDGPYGYTF.

The rearrangement uses TRBV7-3 and TRBJ1-6; D is possibly TRBD1 (6 bases). V dropped 6 bases and J dropped 9 bases, with 12 bases sitting between them. CDR1 SGHTA and CDR2 FQGTGA come from the germline V gene. The CDR3 is 13 amino acids. The CDR3 DNA sequence: TGTGCCAGCAGGATGTCGACAGGTTCACCCCTCCACTTT. Translation: CASRMSTGSPLHF.

The V gene is TRBV19, the J gene TRBJ2-1, with 11 nucleotides matching TRBD2. V shed 8 bases and J 5 bases; nucleotides not matched to a gene: 11. Germline values: CDR1 LNHDA, CDR2 SQIVND (reference sequence). The CDR3 loop spans 16 amino acids. This CDR3 is CASEGTWTSGHNEQFF. DNA of the CDR3: TGTGCCAGTGAGGGAACTTGGACTAGCGGGCACAATGAGCAGTTCTTC. Variable domain in full (rest from reference TRBV19 and TRBJ2-1): DGGITQSPKYLFRKEGQNVTLSCEQNLNHDAMYWYRQDPGQGLRLIYYSQIVNDFQKGDIAEGYSVSREKKESFPLTVTSAQKNPTAFYLCASEGTWTSGHNEQFFGPGTRLTVL.

This chain uses TRBV19 with TRBJ1-5, with TRBD1 matching 10 bases. Per the germline V gene, CDR1 is LNHDA and CDR2 is SQIVND (reference sequence). CDR3 length: 17 amino acids. Unmatched junction bases numbered 10, after V lost 5 bases and J lost 3 bases. The CDR3 spells CASSWGQGYGTNQPQHF. The DNA for the CDR3 is TGTGCCAGTAGTTGGGGACAGGGGTATGGGACCAATCAGCCCCAGCATTTT.

V gene TRBV6-5 combines with J gene TRBJ2-5; D may be TRBD1 (5 bases). CDR1 is MNHEY, CDR2 SVGAGI, per germline. There are 15 residues in the CDR3. The V end lost 3 bases, the J end lost 2 bases, and 13 bases lay between the germline ends. CDR3 residues: CASSYGQAYQETQYF. DNA for the CDR3: TGTGCCAGCAGTTATGGACAAGCATATCAAGAGACCCAGTACTTC.

The V call is TRBV27, the J call TRBJ1-1; 8 bases match TRBD1. This CDR3 region has 12 residues. Germline V lookup: CDR1 MNHEY, CDR2 SMNVEV (reference sequence). Unmatched junction bases numbered 8, after V lost 10 bases and J lost 7 bases. CDR3 sequence (DNA): TGTGCCACGCGAACAGGGGGACTTGAAGCTTTCTTT. Protein product: CATRTGGLEAFF.

This chain joins TRBV7-3 and TRBJ1-2, with 10 bases aligning to TRBD1. V dropped 5 bases and J dropped 3; count of bases not matched to a gene: 6. In germline, CDR1 is SGHTA, CDR2 FQGTGA. There are 15 residues in the CDR3. The CDR3 protein is CASSMTGGDYYGYTF. In DNA, the CDR3 is TGTGCCAGCAGCATGACAGGGGGCGATTACTATGGCTACACCTTC.

V gene TRBV6-5 combines with J gene TRBJ2-2; D might be TRBD1 (5 bases). CDR3 length equals 15 residues. Germline V lookup: CDR1 MNHEY, CDR2 SVGAGI. The V gene lost 5 bases and the J gene lost 1 base, with 11 bases spanning the gap. CDR3 sequence: CASSRYQGNTGELFF. The CDR3 DNA reads as TGTGCCAGCAGTCGGTATCAGGGGAACACCGGGGAGCTGTTTTTT.

The chain has TRBV5-1 and TRBJ2-7, with 8 bases aligning to TRBD1. The CDR3 is 14 amino acids. Losses at the gene ends were 4 bases for V and 4 bases for J; bases not matched to a gene: 7. The germline CDR1 and CDR2 sequences are SGHRS and YFSETQ. CDR3 protein: CASSVDRGPYEQYF. The CDR3 nucleotides are TGCGCCAGCAGCGTCGACAGGGGACCTTACGAGCAGTACTTC.

The CDR3 region has the DNA TGTGCCAGCAGCCAAGCGGGGTCCACAGATACGCAGTATTTT. As protein: CASSQAGSTDTQYF. This chain connects TRBV3-1 (or the pseudogene TRBV3-2) to TRBJ2-3; perhaps TRBD2 as D (5 bases). Trimming shortened V by 1 base and J by 2 bases, and 7 bases separated the two germline ends. This CDR3 has 14 residues. CDR1 and CDR2 from the germline V gene are LGHDT and YNNKEL (reference sequence).

The J gene is TRBJ2-7, the V gene TRBV29-1, with D perhaps TRBD1 (5 bases). CDR1 is SQVTM and CDR2 is ANQGSEA in the germline V gene. The V end was cut by 1 base, the J end by 3 bases, with 7 bases between. The length of the CDR3 is 12 residues. CDR3 sequence reads: CSVEGQGYEQYF. The CDR3 nucleotides are TGCAGCGTTGAAGGGCAGGGCTACGAGCAGTACTTC.

The chain links TRBV29-1 to TRBJ2-1; 8 bases are a match to TRBD2. This CDR3 has 14 amino acids. CDR1 and CDR2 from the germline V gene are SQVTM and ANQGSEA. J gave up 6 bases and V 7 bases, and 11 bases lay outside the gene matches. The CDR3 here is CSAAAGEVSNEQFF. CDR3 nucleotides: TGCAGCGCAGCAGCGGGGGAGGTTTCCAATGAGCAGTTCTTC.

The genes are TRBV7-6 and TRBJ1-6; TRBD1 is a possible D gene (6 bases). Trimming pared 1 base from V and 7 bases from J, leaving 11 bases between. The germline V gene encodes CDR1 SGHVS and CDR2 FNYEAQ. The CDR3 is 15 amino acids. CDR3 amino acids: CASSLGSGANSPLHF. The CDR3 DNA is TGTGCCAGCAGCTTAGGCTCGGGGGCGAATTCACCCCTCCACTTT.

This rearrangement joins TRBV27 to TRBJ1-2, with 12 bases that match TRBD1. The CDR3 sequence is 16 residues long. J was trimmed by 1 base and V by 5 bases; bases with no gene match: 5. Germline V gene data show CDR1 as MNHEY and CDR2 as SMNVEV (reference sequence). CDR3 loop: CASSPGTGGFNYGYTF. The CDR3 bases are TGTGCCAGCAGTCCCGGGACAGGGGGCTTTAACTATGGCTACACCTTC.

The V gene is TRBV19, the J gene TRBJ1-2; 8 bases line up with TRBD1. The CDR3 runs to 14 residues. V dropped 5 bases and J dropped 5; count of bases not matched to a gene: 7. Per germline, CDR1 LNHDA and CDR2 SQIVND (reference sequence). The CDR3 bases are TGTGCCAGTAGTCCCGGGACAGGCGAATATGGCTACACCTTC. Encoded protein: CASSPGTGEYGYTF.

The J gene is TRBJ2-3, the V gene TRBV9; D remains unclear. The ends were cut back, 4 bases at V and 2 bases at J, with 8 bases in the middle. The length of the CDR3 is 13 residues. Germline CDR1 and CDR2: SGDLS and YYNGEE. The CDR3 region has the DNA TGTGCCAGCAGCCCAGGTACCACAGATACGCAGTATTTT. Protein sequence: CASSPGTTDTQYF.

The chain is built from TRBV7-7 and TRBJ2-6; D possibly uses TRBD1 or TRBD2 (7 bases each). The V and J ends lost 3 bases and 2 bases respectively, with 11 bases between them. The CDR3 totals 16 residues. CDR1 is SSHAT, CDR2 FNYEAQ, per germline (reference sequence). CDR3 amino acids: CASSLGGTAGANVLTF. CDR3 DNA sequence: TGTGCCAGCAGCTTGGGGGGGACAGCTGGGGCCAACGTCCTGACTTTC.